This T cell receptor beta chain came from a study of immune evolution from preneoplasia to lung adenocarcinoma. About the study: HLA loss of heterozygosity: under 7.5% AIS, about 15% MIA, about 30% ADC, none AAH.

This clone was observed a single time. Measured with immunoSEQ multiplex PCR; TCRdb has only the in-frame clones, and not every one. This table has about 7,500 clones, 79% appearing once. H&E slides confirmed each diagnosis, reviewed by two pathologists independently. Macro-dissection enriched premalignant or tumor cells before nucleic acid extraction. Sample: FFPE invasive lung adenocarcinoma tissue. This TCR derives from a person aged 40-50 years with lung adenocarcinoma.

CDR3 loop: CASTRGYGYTF. The DNA for the CDR3 is TGTGCCAGCACCCGAGGCTATGGCTACACCTTC. V is TRBV6-6 and J is TRBJ1-2; no definite D call. The V end lost 7 bases, the J end lost 4 bases, and 7 bases lay between the germline ends. The CDR3 runs 11 residues. CDR1 MNHNY and CDR2 SVGAGI come from the germline V gene (reference sequence).